What follows are 20 T cell receptor beta chains derived from one specimen sequenced in a study of blood T cells in healthy people across ages. The use of a sample-barcoded 5' primer and a J-beta primer mix characterized a second PCR of about 6 to 12 cycles. In TCRdb, the 5' RACE reads were re-called with MiXCR into one record per CDR3 protein. The data show hundreds of thousands of distinct CDR3 sequences, 25% to 30% seen once. The specimen was blood. The receptors shown here come from a woman aged 80 or older in good health.

This clonotype was detected many times. The chain has TRBV3-1 and TRBJ2-3, with TRBD1 as a possible D gene (6 bases). The CDR3 sequence is 16 residues long. CDR1 and CDR2 (germline): LGHDT, YNNKEL (reference sequence). V was shortened by 2 bases and J by 3 bases, with 15 bases between the two germline ends. In DNA, the CDR3 is TGTGCCAGCAGCCAACCGACAGGAGCCCCTACAGATACGCAGTATTTT. Translated: CASSQPTGAPTDTQYF.

Points on this clonotype: The germline gene is not matched at one end of the junction; a read error may be the cause. The gene calls are TRBV6-2 or TRBV6-3 and TRBJ2-1; D is unclear. The assigned J gene may be wrong: the sequence end matches TRBJ2-7 better. The germline V gene has CDR1 MNHEY and CDR2 SVGEGT. The CDR3 sequence is 13 residues long. In nucleotides, the CDR3 is TGTGTCAGCAGTTCGACCAAATACAATGAGCAGTACTTC. It translates to CVSSSTKYNEQYF.

This clonotype appeared many times. The DNA of the CDR3 is TGCGCCAGCAGCTTGGCCCGTTCGAGGGAGCAGTACTTC. This encodes CASSLARSREQYF. V and J are TRBV5-1 and TRBJ2-7; D gene uncertain. The germline V gene has CDR1 SGHRS and CDR2 YFSETQ. The CDR3 spans 13 residues. V lost 0 bases and J lost 7, with 11 bases in between.

Concerning this clonotype: Being one base from a much bigger clone, this may be a read error. The chain combines TRBV10-3 with TRBJ1-2; 8 bases align to TRBD1. The V gene end was trimmed by 10 bases and the J gene end by 0 bases; junction bases not matched to a gene: 7. The germline V gene has CDR1 ENHRY and CDR2 SYGVKD. The CDR3 sequence is 14 residues long. The DNA of the CDR3 is TGTGCCACCCGGCAGGACAGGGCTAACTATGGCTACACCTTC. Residues: CATRQDRANYGYTF.

On this clonotype itself: This could be a read error, since a much larger clone is one nucleotide away. J is TRBJ2-5 and V is TRBV20-1; a weak D match, TRBD2 (5 bases). The CDR3 has 11 residues. CDR1 DFQATT and CDR2 SNEGSKA come from the germline V gene (reference sequence). The ends were cut back, 3 bases at V and 11 bases at J, with 13 bases in the middle. The CDR3 DNA reads as TGCAGTGCTAGCCCCCGGGATGAGCAGTACTTC. Encoded protein: CSASPRDEQYF.

In this sample, this clonotype turned up many times. The gene calls are TRBV25-1 and TRBJ1-4; tentative D call: TRBD1 (6 bases). Germline-derived CDR1 and CDR2 are MGHDK and SYGVNS. V lost 0 bases, J lost 5 bases, and 16 bases lay in between. This CDR3 contains 17 residues. CDR3 residues: CASSEYRPQGRNEKLFF. The CDR3, as DNA: TGTGCCAGCAGTGAATATCGCCCACAGGGTAGGAATGAAAAACTGTTTTTT.

The sample holds a few counts of this clonotype. The CDR3 sequence: CASSEASTYGYTF. The CDR3 nucleotides are TGTGCCAGCAGTGAAGCAAGTACCTATGGCTACACCTTC. The rearrangement joins TRBV6-1 to TRBJ1-2; unclear D gene. The V gene's germline CDR1 is MNHNS and CDR2 SASEGT. There are 13 residues in the CDR3. The ends were cut back, 0 bases at V and 4 bases at J, with 6 bases in the middle.

This clonotype turned up a few times. This sequence joins TRBV20-1 and TRBJ2-3; 7 bases map to TRBD2. V gave up 3 bases and J gave up 4 bases; unmatched junction bases: 7. This CDR3 region has 14 residues. Germline V gives CDR1 DFQATT, CDR2 SNEGSKA (reference sequence). The CDR3 coding sequence is TGCAGTGCTAGTCGGAGTAGCGGGTCAGATACGCAGTATTTT. Protein product: CSASRSSGSDTQYF.

The sample holds many counts of this clonotype. The gene calls are TRBV6-1 and TRBJ2-1; 9 bases align to TRBD2. The CDR3 has 13 residues. Germline V lookup: CDR1 MNHNS, CDR2 SASEGT. The V segment lost 5 bases and the J segment 9 bases; nucleotides outside the gene matches: 5. CDR3 amino acids: CASSFSGGLEQFF. The DNA of the CDR3 is TGTGCCAGCAGTTTCAGCGGGGGGCTTGAGCAGTTCTTC.

The chain recombines TRBV7-9 with TRBJ2-5; tentative D call: TRBD1 (6 bases). The J call may be incorrect, as the DNA end agrees better with TRBJ2-7. The CDR3 is 15 amino acids. The germline V gene has CDR1 SEHNR and CDR2 FQNEAQ (reference sequence). CDR3: CASSPSSSRGNEQYF. The CDR3 coding sequence is TGTGCCAGCAGCCCCTCCTCGAGCAGGGGCAACGAGCAGTACTTC.

The chain employs TRBV5-5 and TRBJ1-2, with TRBD1 matching 8 bases. Losses at the gene ends were 2 bases for V and 0 bases for J; bases not matched to a gene: 3. CDR1 and CDR2 from the germline V gene are SGHKS and YYEKEE (reference sequence). This CDR3 is built from 15 residues. CDR3 nucleotide sequence: TGTGCCAGCAGCTTCAGGGGGCGGGCTAACTATGGCTACACCTTC. This codes for CASSFRGRANYGYTF.

The sample holds many counts of this clonotype. V and J are TRBV12-3 or TRBV12-4 and TRBJ1-4, with a weak D call TRBD1 (5 bases). The CDR3 contains 13 residues. Trimming removed 6 bases at V and 7 bases at J, with 12 bases between. The CDR3 loop reads CASRPRTPEKLFF. CDR3 DNA sequence: TGTGCCAGCAGGCCCCGGACACCTGAAAAACTGTTTTTT.

As to this clonotype: Just one base apart from a much larger clone, this may be a read error. V gene TRBV20-1 combines with J gene TRBJ2-7, with D unclear. Trimming cost V 3 bases and J 7 bases, with 10 bases left between them. Germline-derived CDR1 and CDR2 are DFQATT and SNEGSKA (reference sequence). This CDR3 is 11 amino acids long. In DNA, the CDR3 is TGCAGTGCTAGGGCCAACAATGAGCAGTACTTC. Its protein product is CSARANNEQYF.

This clonotype was found a few times. This rearrangement joins TRBV28 to TRBJ2-1, with 8 bases fitting TRBD1. This CDR3 comprises 16 residues. The junction had 11 bases not matched to a gene; V was cut back by 6 bases and J by 4 bases. In germline, CDR1 is MDHEN, CDR2 SYDVKM. CDR3 nucleotides: TGTGCCAGCAGCGTAACGGGACAGGTTCTTTACAATGAGCAGTTCTTC. Protein product: CASSVTGQVLYNEQFF.

The V call is TRBV6-1, the J call TRBJ2-5, with D perhaps matching TRBD1 (6 bases). Germline-derived CDR1 and CDR2 are MNHNS and SASEGT. CDR3 length: 15 residues. Trimming cost V 6 bases and J 2 bases, with 16 bases left between them. This CDR3 reads CASSSYSTGQETQYF. Written as DNA, the CDR3 is TGTGCCAGCAGCTCCTATTCGACAGGTCAAGAGACCCAGTACTTC.

The chain carries TRBV24-1 and TRBJ2-4, with D tentatively TRBD1 or TRBD2 (5 bases each). The DNA matches TRBJ2-7 better at its end, which makes the J call doubtful. Germline V lookup: CDR1 KGHDR, CDR2 SFDVKD. This CDR3 is built from 14 residues. Here the CDR3 DNA reads TGTGCCACCAGTGAGGGGACGGGGAACTACGAGCAGTACTTC. Its translation is CATSEGTGNYEQYF.

This clonotype was counted at least ten times. The chain uses TRBV5-1 and TRBJ2-7; D is possibly TRBD1 (5 bases). The CDR3 totals 15 residues. The V end was cut by 0 bases, the J end by 1 base, with 11 bases between. Germline V CDR1 and CDR2: SGHRS, YFSETQ. DNA for the CDR3: TGCGCCAGCAGCTTGGCCCAGACAGTATCCTACGAGCAGTACTTC. It encodes CASSLAQTVSYEQYF.

This clonotype was counted only a few times. The rearrangement joins TRBV20-1 to TRBJ1-5; TRBD1 matches at 8 bases. The CDR3 runs to 15 residues. The germline CDR1 and CDR2 sequences are DFQATT and SNEGSKA (reference sequence). The V segment lost 4 bases and the J segment 7 bases; nucleotides outside the gene matches: 12. DNA of the CDR3: TGCAGTGCTACGGAATCAGGGGGCCGAGAACAGCCCCAGCATTTT. Protein: CSATESGGREQPQHF.

The chain employs TRBV6-2 or TRBV6-3 and TRBJ2-7, with TRBD1 identical over 9 bases. V was pared by 7 bases and J by 4 bases, with 11 bases of the junction left unmatched. Germline V lookup: CDR1 MNHEY, CDR2 SVGEGT. CDR3 length equals 15 residues. The CDR3 sequence is CASTKITGGDYEQYF. For the CDR3, the DNA is TGTGCCAGCACGAAAATAACAGGGGGCGATTACGAGCAGTACTTC.

The sample holds many counts of this clonotype. V usage is TRBV6-1 and J usage is TRBJ1-1, with TRBD1 as a possible D gene (6 bases). Germline V gene lookup returns CDR1 MNHNS and CDR2 SASEGT. V lost 4 bases, J lost 11 bases, and 17 bases lay in between. CDR3 length equals 13 residues. CDR3 bases: TGTGCCAGCAGTGTGAATGGACAGCGGGACGCTTTCTTT. It codes for CASSVNGQRDAFF.